A single sample gave rise to the 27 T cell receptor beta chains below, sequenced in a study of blood T cell repertoires in COVID-19. Sequenced by immunoSEQ multiplex PCR; TCRdb stores in-frame clones only, minus some. Counted here are nearly 250,000 clones, approximately 84% occurring once; the ten biggest clones make up under 2%. The sequenced sample consisted of peripheral blood. The source is a woman of 80 years or more with acute or convalescent COVID-19.

The chain has TRBV27 and TRBJ2-7; 12 bases fit TRBD2. Germline V gene sequence: CDR1 MNHEY, CDR2 SMNVEV (reference sequence). The V segment lost 5 bases and the J segment 1 base; nucleotides outside the gene matches: 9. CDR3 length: 17 residues. CDR3 in DNA: TGTGCCAGCAGTGCCGGACTAGCGGGACGACTTTCCTACGAGCAGTACTTC. Translation: CASSAGLAGRLSYEQYF.

The table lists this clone with a few counts. V gene TRBV7-2 combines with J gene TRBJ2-7, with 12 bases that match TRBD1. The CDR3 spans 15 residues. Germline V lookup: CDR1 SGHTA, CDR2 FQGNSA. V lost 2 bases and J lost 6; bases outside the gene matches: 5. CDR3 in DNA: TGTGCCAGCAGCTTAAGGGGACAGGGGGCGGGCGAGCAGTACTTC. Protein product: CASSLRGQGAGEQYF.

The chain links TRBV19 to TRBJ2-1; 11 bases fit TRBD2. Germline V CDR1 and CDR2: LNHDA, SQIVND (reference sequence). The length of the CDR3 is 14 residues. Germline trimming cut 5 bases from V and 8 bases from J; bases unmatched to any gene: 5. The CDR3 sequence: CASSSTSGNHEQFF. CDR3 nucleotides: TGTGCCAGTAGTTCGACTAGCGGGAATCATGAGCAGTTCTTC.

This clone came up a few times. The J gene is TRBJ1-1, the V gene TRBV7-2; D remains ambiguous. V was shortened by 3 bases and J by 3 bases, with 8 bases between the two germline ends. Germline CDR1 is SGHTA and CDR2 is FQGNSA. This CDR3 spans 13 amino acids. The CDR3 region has the DNA TGTGCCAGCAGCTTCTCGGGGTACACTGAAGCTTTCTTT. Its translation: CASSFSGYTEAFF.

DNA for the CDR3: TGTGCCAGCAGCCTCCTCTCCCGCTACGAGCAGTACTTC. The encoded protein is CASSLLSRYEQYF. The chain couples TRBV6-2 or TRBV6-3 to TRBJ2-7; no clear D gene. CDR1 MNHEY and CDR2 SVGEGT come from the germline V gene. Deletions cut 6 bases from V and 3 bases from J, with 12 bases between. CDR3 length: 13 residues.

The chain combines TRBV5-1 with TRBJ2-1, with D possibly matching TRBD1 (6 bases). V gave up 3 bases and J gave up 7 bases, with 11 bases separating them. In germline, CDR1 is SGHRS, CDR2 YFSETQ. The CDR3 extends over 13 amino acids. CDR3 bases: TGCGCCAGCAGCTCCTGGACAGCAAATGAGCAGTTCTTC. Amino acid sequence: CASSSWTANEQFF.

This chain uses TRBV6-5 with TRBJ2-3; 7 bases map to TRBD1. With 5 bases clipped from V and 5 bases from J, the junction kept 10 bases outside the gene matches. CDR1 MNHEY and CDR2 SVGAGI come from the germline V gene. The CDR3 has 15 residues. This chain's CDR3 is CASSPWDSRGDTQYF. CDR3 nucleotide sequence: TGTGCCAGCAGTCCGTGGGACAGCAGGGGAGATACGCAGTATTTT.

The DNA for the CDR3 is TGCAGCGGTAACCCTGGGGGGGCATACAATGAGCAGTTCTTC. It encodes CSGNPGGAYNEQFF. The rearrangement joins TRBV29-1 to TRBJ2-1; perhaps TRBD2 as D (7 bases). Germline CDR1 is SQVTM and CDR2 is ANQGSEA. CDR3 length equals 14 residues. Trimming shortened V by 7 bases and J by 4 bases, and 17 bases separated the two germline ends.

The CDR3 DNA follows: TGTGCCAGCAGCCGCAACAATGAGCAGTTCTTC. As protein: CASSRNNEQFF. This chain links TRBV7-8 with TRBJ2-1; D is unresolved. The ends were cut back, 5 bases at V and 5 bases at J, with 4 bases in the middle. CDR1 is SGHVS, CDR2 FQNEAQ, per germline. The CDR3 length is 11 residues.

The count of this clone is one. The rearrangement joins TRBV18 to TRBJ2-4, with a weak D call TRBD1 (7 bases). The CDR3 spans 15 residues. The V gene's germline CDR1 is KGHSH and CDR2 LQKENI. Trimming left V 0 bases short and J 7 bases short, with 13 bases between. The CDR3 DNA is TGTGCCAGCTCACCACCTCCAGGGGGGATGAACATTCAGTACTTC. It codes for CASSPPPGGMNIQYF.

V and J are TRBV28 and TRBJ2-7; TRBD2 is a possible D gene (6 bases). The CDR3 runs 12 residues. Per germline, CDR1 MDHEN and CDR2 SYDVKM. V lost 10 bases and J lost 4, with 14 bases in between. The CDR3 protein is CATRELQYEQYF. The CDR3 nucleotides are TGTGCCACGCGGGAACTGCAGTACGAGCAGTACTTC.

CDR3 sequence reads: CASSARDFYEQYF. CDR3 bases: TGTGCCAGCAGCGCCCGGGACTTTTATGAGCAGTACTTC. The V call is TRBV5-4, the J call TRBJ2-7; D may be TRBD2 (6 bases). This CDR3 contains 13 residues. Germline V lookup: CDR1 SGHNT, CDR2 YYREEE (reference sequence). Trimming stripped 4 bases from V and 7 bases from J, with 15 bases between. The entire variable domain, with the rest obtained from reference TRBV5-4 and TRBJ2-7, is as follows: ETGVTQSPTHLIKTRGQQVTLRCSSQSGHNTVSWYQQALGQGPQFIFQYYREEENGRGNFPPRFSGLQFPNYSSELNVNALELDDSALYLCASSARDFYEQYFGPGTRLTVT.

The chain employs TRBV19 and TRBJ2-5; no clear D gene. The CDR3 sequence is 13 residues long. V was shortened by 3 bases and J by 2 bases, with 7 bases between the two germline ends. Germline V gives CDR1 LNHDA, CDR2 SQIVND (reference sequence). The CDR3 reads CASSIGLQETQYF. The CDR3 bases are TGTGCCAGTAGTATTGGCTTACAAGAGACCCAGTACTTC.

The sample holds a few counts of this clone. The V and J genes are TRBV18 and TRBJ2-3, with 10 nucleotides matching TRBD2. V dropped 3 bases and J dropped 2; count of bases not matched to a gene: 8. CDR3 length: 17 amino acids. The germline V gene encodes CDR1 KGHSH and CDR2 LQKENI. As DNA, the CDR3 is TGTGCCAGCTCACCCTTAACTAGCGGGGCACACACAGATACGCAGTATTTT. Its translation: CASSPLTSGAHTDTQYF. Combining the CDR3 with reference TRBV18 and TRBJ2-3 gives the whole variable domain NAGVMQNPRHLVRRRGQEARLRCSPMKGHSHVYWYRQLPEEGLKFMVYLQKENIIDESGMPKERFSAEFPKEGPSILRIQQVVRGDSAAYFCASSPLTSGAHTDTQYFGPGTRLTVL.

The CDR3: CASRFQGYTDTQYF. CDR3 nucleotides: TGTGCCAGCAGGTTCCAGGGCTACACAGATACGCAGTATTTT. The gene calls are TRBV6-5 and TRBJ2-3; D perhaps matches TRBD1 (5 bases). Trimming stripped 6 bases from V and 2 bases from J, with 12 bases between. Germline lookup yields CDR1 MNHEY and CDR2 SVGAGI. The length of the CDR3 is 14 residues.

The chain combines TRBV2 with TRBJ2-5; TRBD1 agrees at 7 bases. Germline V gene lookup returns CDR1 SNHLY and CDR2 FYNNEI. Trimming removed 3 bases from V and 2 bases from J; junction bases left unmatched: 6. The CDR3 has 15 residues. CDR3: CASSERGRGQETQYF. For the CDR3, the DNA is TGTGCCAGCAGTGAGAGGGGGCGAGGACAAGAGACCCAGTACTTC.

V gene TRBV11-2 combines with J gene TRBJ1-6; 8 nucleotides agree with TRBD1. Germline lookup yields CDR1 SGHAT and CDR2 FQNNGV. This CDR3 region has 13 residues. V trimming: 6 bases; J trimming: 10 bases; junction bases outside the gene matches: 5. CDR3 nucleotide sequence: TGTGCCAGCAGAGGACAGGGAGAATCACCCCTCCACTTT. Protein: CASRGQGESPLHF.

The V gene is TRBV25-1, the J gene TRBJ1-2; maybe TRBD1 (5 bases). Germline values: CDR1 MGHDK, CDR2 SYGVNS. CDR3 size: 13 residues. The V end was cut by 5 bases, the J end by 2 bases, with 9 bases between. Here the CDR3 reads CASSRAGNYGYTF. The CDR3 nucleotides are TGTGCCAGCAGTCGGGCAGGGAACTATGGCTACACCTTC.

Details on this clone: The identical CDR3 is also encoded by other nucleotide sequences in the sample. This rearrangement joins TRBV7-2 to TRBJ2-5; 7 positions match TRBD1. From germline, CDR1 is SGHTA and CDR2 FQGNSA. Trimming removed 5 bases from V and 2 bases from J; junction bases left unmatched: 2. The CDR3 totals 13 residues. The CDR3 nucleotides read TGTGCCAGCAGCCTGGGACAGCAAGAGACCCAGTACTTC. Amino acids: CASSLGQQETQYF.

This clone was counted only a few times. The chain joins TRBV7-8 to TRBJ1-2; 8 bases map to TRBD1. Germline V lookup: CDR1 SGHVS, CDR2 FQNEAQ. Trimming at V came to 5 bases and at J to 5 bases, leaving 13 bases not matched to a gene. This CDR3 has 16 residues. DNA for the CDR3: TGTGCCAGCAGCAAGCAGAGGGACAGGCGAGGGTATGGCTACACCTTC. Its translation is CASSKQRDRRGYGYTF. Full variable domain (missing parts from reference TRBV7-8 and TRBJ1-2): GAGVSQSPRYKVAKRGQDVALRCDPISGHVSLFWYQQALGQGPEFLTYFQNEAQLDKSGLPSDRFFAERPEGSVSTLKIQRTQQEDSAVYLCASSKQRDRRGYGYTFGSGTRLTVV.

The chain uses TRBV30 and TRBJ2-2, with a possible D match to TRBD1 (5 bases). Germline V gene data show CDR1 as GTSNPN and CDR2 as SVGIG (reference sequence). The CDR3 is made up of 13 amino acids. Trimming left V 3 bases short and J 6 bases short, with 11 bases between. CDR3 nucleotides: TGTGCCTGGAGCAGGGCAACGGCCGGGGAGCTGTTTTTT. Its translation: CAWSRATAGELFF.

The CDR3 loop reads CSVRHGETQYF. The DNA for the CDR3 is TGCAGCGTCCGCCACGGGGAGACCCAGTACTTC. The J gene is TRBJ2-5, the V gene TRBV29-1, with no clear D. The CDR3 totals 11 residues. Germline CDR1 is SQVTM and CDR2 is ANQGSEA. V gave up 6 bases and J gave up 5 bases, with 10 bases separating them.

The J gene is TRBJ2-1, the V gene TRBV5-1; D ambiguous. The V gene lost 6 bases and the J gene lost 3 bases, with 16 bases spanning the gap. This CDR3 has 15 amino acids. CDR1 and CDR2 (germline): SGHRS, YFSETQ. The CDR3 loop is CASTPQNTFYNEQFF. The CDR3 coding sequence is TGCGCCAGCACCCCGCAGAACACCTTCTACAATGAGCAGTTCTTC.

This chain links TRBV5-1 with TRBJ1-1; D ambiguous. Germline CDR1 and CDR2: SGHRS and YFSETQ. V lost 0 bases and J lost 5, with 14 bases in between. This CDR3 contains 15 residues. Here the CDR3 DNA reads TGCGCCAGCAGCTTGGCCCCGGGGAAGGGAACTGAAGCTTTCTTT. Its protein product is CASSLAPGKGTEAFF.

V is TRBV6-2 or TRBV6-3 and J is TRBJ1-6; D may be TRBD1 (5 bases). Germline CDR1 reads MNHEY; CDR2 reads SVGEGT. V was pared by 5 bases and J by 10 bases, with 12 bases between. This CDR3 has 13 residues. The CDR3 nucleotides read TGTGCCAGCAGTCTCGCGGGGCAATCACCCCTCCACTTT. It is translated as CASSLAGQSPLHF.

This sequence joins TRBV27 and TRBJ2-3, with 16 bases lining up with TRBD2. Germline CDR1 MNHEY, CDR2 SMNVEV (reference sequence). This CDR3 has 16 amino acids. The J segment lost 4 bases and the V segment lost 10 bases, leaving 8 bases of the junction unmatched. The CDR3 region is CATGTSGGAGADTQYF. The CDR3 DNA is TGTGCCACCGGGACTAGCGGGGGGGCCGGCGCAGATACGCAGTATTTT.

This chain links TRBV7-2 with TRBJ2-5; D is possibly TRBD1 (6 bases). Per the germline V gene, CDR1 is SGHTA and CDR2 is FQGNSA. V shed 5 bases and J shed 1 base, with 11 bases lying between them. The CDR3 covers 14 residues. CDR3 DNA: TGTGCCAGCAGCGTTGGGGGCCTCCAAGAGACCCAGTACTTC. Translating gives CASSVGGLQETQYF.